These T cell receptor beta chains were read from a single sample in a study of graft-versus-host responses after intestinal transplantation. Assay: immunoSEQ multiplex PCR; the TCRdb copy retains only in-frame clones and omits some. The table shows over 100,000 clones, with about 92% occurring only once. The antigens for these receptors are not known. Sequenced here: unstimulated CD4+ T cells sorted from spleen or lymph node cells, sampled before transplant. The receptors were sampled from a human donor who was the organ donor for an intestinal transplant. The CDR3 runs from the conserved cysteine through the conserved F or W. Fields, in order: D gene, clone size, J gene, V gene, CDR3 DNA, CDR3 protein. A D gene is named only where the DNA matches it firmly. Rows give clone size only sometimes, using once, few, many, or a class for an expanded clone.

.	.	TRBJ2-7	TRBV5-4	TGTGCCAGCAGAGGAGAGGGAGCTCGGTACGAGCAGTACTTC	CASRGEGARYEQYF
.	.	TRBJ2-1	TRBV4-1	TGCGCCAGCAGCCAAGACGGGGGCCTCTTCTACAATGAGCAGTTCTTC	CASSQDGGLFYNEQFF
.	.	TRBJ2-1	TRBV5-1	TGCGCCAGCAGGTTGGGAGGCTACAATGAGCAGTTCTTC	CASRLGGYNEQFF
.	few	TRBJ1-5	TRBV18	TGTGCCAGCTCACCACCGGGGGATGGCAATCAGCCCCAGCATTTT	CASSPPGDGNQPQHF
.	.	TRBJ2-1	TRBV30	TGTGCCTGGAGTGTAGGGCTACACAATGAGCAGTTCTTC	CAWSVGLHNEQFF
.	few	TRBJ2-3	TRBV4-2	TGTGCCAGCAGCGGGGGATACACCACAGATACGCAGTATTTT	CASSGGYTTDTQYF
TRBD2	.	TRBJ2-1	TRBV6-5	TGTGCCAGCAGTTACTTAGCGGGAGCTACTTACAATGAGCAGTTCTTC	CASSYLAGATYNEQFF
.	.	TRBJ1-1	TRBV6-5	TGTGCCAGCAGTCGCCTTAATGATGGCGAAGCTTTCTTT	CASSRLNDGEAFF
.	.	TRBJ2-1	TRBV28	TGTGCCAGCAGTTTACGGCTAGAGGGTGAGCAGTTCTTC	CASSLRLEGEQFF
.	.	TRBJ1-4	TRBV4-1	TGCGCCAGCAGCCAAGATCCTGGGACGGATTCTGGTGAAAAACTGTTTTTT	CASSQDPGTDSGEKLFF
.	.	TRBJ2-1	TRBV21-1	TGTGCCAGCATCCGGGGGAGCTCCTACAATGAGCAGTTCTTC	CASIRGSSYNEQFF
TRBD2	.	TRBJ2-1	TRBV2	TGTGCCAGCAGTGCAGCGGGAGTGGGTAATGAGCAGTTCTTC	CASSAAGVGNEQFF
.	.	TRBJ1-1	TRBV6-6	TGTGCCAGCACCCCGCCTAGGGGGGAAGCTTTCTTT	CASTPPRGEAFF
.	once	TRBJ1-1	TRBV28	TGTGCCAGCAGTTTACTCGGGCTCCGGGGCACCATGACCGCTTGGAACACTGAAGCTTTCTTT	CASSLLGLRGTMTAWNTEAFF
.	.	TRBJ1-3	TRBV28	TGTGCCAGCAGTTCCATCCAAGGAGACTTCTCTGGAAACACCATATATTTT	CASSSIQGDFSGNTIYF
.	once	TRBJ1-2	TRBV28	TGTGCCAGCAGTCCCGAGGCGGGCACGCCTAACTATGGCTACACCTTC	CASSPEAGTPNYGYTF
TRBD2	.	TRBJ2-1	TRBV2	TGTGCCAGTCGGAGTCGGAGCGGGAGAGGAGATGAGCAGTTCTTC	CASRSRSGRGDEQFF
.	.	TRBJ2-7	TRBV7-2	TGTGCCAGCAGCTCCCTACAGGGAGAGTACGAGCAGTACTTC	CASSSLQGEYEQYF
.	.	TRBJ2-3	TRBV15	TGTGCCACCAGCAGATCTAGCGTCCCTAGCACAGATACGCAGTATTTT	CATSRSSVPSTDTQYF
TRBD1	.	TRBJ1-1	TRBV4-2	TGTGCCAGCAGCCAAGGGACAGGGAGTATGAACACTGAAGCTTTCTTT	CASSQGTGSMNTEAFF
TRBD1	.	TRBJ1-2	TRBV7-2	TGTGCCAGCAGCGGACAGGGGAAAGCGAGCTATGGCTACACCTTC	CASSGQGKASYGYTF
.	.	TRBJ2-6	TRBV21-1	TGTGCCAGCAGCCGGACCGAAACTGGGGCCAACGTCCTGACTTTC	CASSRTETGANVLTF
.	.	TRBJ2-7	TRBV20-1	TGCAGTGCTAGGGGAGCCTACGAGCAGTACTTC	CSARGAYEQYF
TRBD2	.	TRBJ2-3	TRBV5-6	TGTGCCAGCAGTTTCACTAGCGGCCCAGATACGCAGTATTTT	CASSFTSGPDTQYF
.	.	TRBJ2-1	TRBV5-1	TGCGCCAGCAGCTTGTTCGGAGGGCCCGACAATGAGCAGTTCTTC	CASSLFGGPDNEQFF
.	.	TRBJ1-4	TRBV18	TGTGCCAGCTCCCGACAGACCTCTAATGAAAAACTGTTTTTT	CASSRQTSNEKLFF
.	.	TRBJ1-5	TRBV30	TGTGCCTGGAGCCCTCAGTTTTTCAATCAGCCCCAGCATTTT	CAWSPQFFNQPQHF
.	.	TRBJ2-1	TRBV6-5	TGTGCCAGCAGTTACTCTAGGCGGCCGCCCTACAATGAGCAGTTCTTC	CASSYSRRPPYNEQFF
.	.	TRBJ2-3	TRBV7-2	TGTGCCAGCAGCTTAGCCCCGGTCGGTACGCAGTATTTT	CASSLAPVGTQYF
.	.	TRBJ1-1	TRBV28	TGTGCCAGCAGTTCCCCACTGAACACTGAAGCTTTCTTT	CASSSPLNTEAFF
.	once	TRBJ1-3	TRBV29-1	TGCAGCGTTGGTACGTCGTCTGGAAACACCATATATTTT	CSVGTSSGNTIYF
.	.	TRBJ1-2	TRBV27	TGTGCCAGCAGTCATTACAGGGATAACTATGGCTACACCTTC	CASSHYRDNYGYTF
TRBD1	.	TRBJ1-2	TRBV19	TGTGCCAGTAGTAGTCCTGCGGGACAGATGAACTATGGCTACACCTTC	CASSSPAGQMNYGYTF
.	.	TRBJ1-2	TRBV27	TGTGCCAGCAGCCCCGGGGGGTACGGCTACACCTTC	CASSPGGYGYTF
TRBD2	.	TRBJ2-2	TRBV5-1	TGCGCCAGCAGCCTACTAGCGGGAGGCAACACCGGGGAGCTGTTTTTT	CASSLLAGGNTGELFF
.	.	TRBJ2-1	TRBV7-9	TGTGCCAGCAGCTTAGGGGTTTCACGCAATGAGCAGTTCTTC	CASSLGVSRNEQFF
.	.	TRBJ1-1	TRBV6-1	TGTGCCAGCAGTGAATGGGAGGGTCGGGGGAACACTGAAGCTTTCTTT	CASSEWEGRGNTEAFF
.	.	TRBJ2-7	TRBV30	TGTGCCTGGAGTGGGGGCGGCGGGACCCTTTACGAGCAGTACTTC	CAWSGGGGTLYEQYF
TRBD2	.	TRBJ2-1	TRBV10-3	TGTGCCATCAGTGAGATGGCGGGAGGGACCGATGAGCAGTTCTTC	CAISEMAGGTDEQFF
.	.	TRBJ1-2	TRBV19	TGTGCCAGTAGTATAGCCGAAAACTATGGCTACACCTTC	CASSIAENYGYTF
.	.	TRBJ2-1	TRBV28	TGTGCCAGCAGTCCATTAGGAGGGCCTGCCGACAATGAGCAGTTCTTC	CASSPLGGPADNEQFF
.	few	TRBJ1-1	TRBV6-6	TGTGCCAGCAGTTACGGCGGATCTGAAGCTTTCTTT	CASSYGGSEAFF
.	.	TRBJ1-3	TRBV11-2	TGTGCCAGCAGCGCTGGAAACACCATATATTTT	CASSAGNTIYF
.	.	TRBJ1-1	TRBV6-5	TGTGCCAGCAGACGAGCCGCAGGAGAAGCTTTCTTT	CASRRAAGEAFF
.	.	TRBJ1-5	TRBV5-1	TGCGCCAGCAGCCCGGGACCGTCGGTGAGCCAGCCCCAGCATTTT	CASSPGPSVSQPQHF
.	.	TRBJ1-4	TRBV6-5	TGTGCCAGCAGTTACCGGGGACACAGAGAAAAACTGTTTTTT	CASSYRGHREKLFF
TRBD1	.	TRBJ2-7	TRBV27	TGTGCCAGCAGTTTGTCCGGTCAGGGGGCGTTCTACGAGCAGTACTTC	CASSLSGQGAFYEQYF
.	.	TRBJ2-3	TRBV6-1	TGTGCCAGCAGTGGGGGCCTCCGGCGGGATACGCAGTATTTT	CASSGGLRRDTQYF